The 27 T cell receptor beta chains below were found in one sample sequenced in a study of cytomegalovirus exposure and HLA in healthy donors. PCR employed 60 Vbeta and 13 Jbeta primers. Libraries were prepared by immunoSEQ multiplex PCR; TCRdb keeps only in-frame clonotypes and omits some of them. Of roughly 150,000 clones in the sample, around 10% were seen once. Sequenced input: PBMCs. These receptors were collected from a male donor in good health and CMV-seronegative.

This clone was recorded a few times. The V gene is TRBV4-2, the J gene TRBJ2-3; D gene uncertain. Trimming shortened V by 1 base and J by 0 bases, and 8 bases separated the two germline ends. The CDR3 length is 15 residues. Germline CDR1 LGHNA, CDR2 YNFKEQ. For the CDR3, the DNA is TGTGCCAGCAGCCAAGCGGCGGCTAGCACAGATACGCAGTATTTT. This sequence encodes CASSQAAASTDTQYF.

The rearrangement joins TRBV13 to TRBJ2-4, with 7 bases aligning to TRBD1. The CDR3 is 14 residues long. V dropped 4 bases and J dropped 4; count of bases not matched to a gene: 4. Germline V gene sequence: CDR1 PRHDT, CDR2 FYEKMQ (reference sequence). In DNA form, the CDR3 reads TGTGCCAGCAGCTCAATGGGACAGAAAAACATTCAGTACTTC. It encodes CASSSMGQKNIQYF. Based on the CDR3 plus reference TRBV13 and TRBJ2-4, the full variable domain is AAGVIQSPRHLIKEKRETATLKCYPIPRHDTVYWYQQGPGQDPQFLISFYEKMQSDKGSIPDRFSAQQFSDYHSELNMSSLELGDSALYFCASSSMGQKNIQYFGAGTRLSVL.

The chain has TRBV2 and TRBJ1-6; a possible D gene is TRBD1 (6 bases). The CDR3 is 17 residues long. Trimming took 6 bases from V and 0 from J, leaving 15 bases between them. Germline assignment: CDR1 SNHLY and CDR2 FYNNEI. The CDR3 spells CASRGDRLSSYNSPLHF. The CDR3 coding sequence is TGTGCCAGCAGGGGTGACAGGCTAAGCTCCTATAATTCACCCCTCCACTTT.

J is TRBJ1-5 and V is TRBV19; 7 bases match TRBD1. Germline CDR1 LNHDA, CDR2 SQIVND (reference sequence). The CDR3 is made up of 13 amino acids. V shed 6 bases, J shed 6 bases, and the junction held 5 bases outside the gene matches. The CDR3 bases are TGTGCCAGTAGCCACAGGGGTTCTCAGCCCCAGCATTTT. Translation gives CASSHRGSQPQHF.

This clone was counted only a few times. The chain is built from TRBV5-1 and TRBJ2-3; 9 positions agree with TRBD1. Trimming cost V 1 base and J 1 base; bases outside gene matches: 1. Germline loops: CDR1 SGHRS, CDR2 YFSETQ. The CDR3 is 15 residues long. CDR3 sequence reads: CASSLRQGGTDTQYF. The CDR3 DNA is TGCGCCAGCAGCTTGAGACAGGGGGGCACAGATACGCAGTATTTT.

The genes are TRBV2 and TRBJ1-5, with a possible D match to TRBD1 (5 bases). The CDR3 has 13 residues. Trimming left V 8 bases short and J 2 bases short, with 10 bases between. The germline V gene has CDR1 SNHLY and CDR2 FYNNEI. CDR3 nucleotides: TGTGCCAGCCACCCGGGGGGCAATCAGCCCCAGCATTTT. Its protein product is CASHPGGNQPQHF. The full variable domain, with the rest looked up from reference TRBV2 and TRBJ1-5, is EPEVTQTPSHQVTQMGQEVILRCVPISNHLYFYWYRQILGQKVEFLVSFYNNEISEKSEIFDDQFSVERPDGSNFTLKIRSTKLEDSAMYFCASHPGGNQPQHFGDGTRLSIL.

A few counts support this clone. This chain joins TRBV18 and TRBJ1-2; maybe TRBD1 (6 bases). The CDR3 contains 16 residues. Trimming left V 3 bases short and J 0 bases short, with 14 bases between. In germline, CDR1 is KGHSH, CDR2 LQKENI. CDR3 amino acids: CASSPTGRGANYGYTF. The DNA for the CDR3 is TGTGCCAGCTCACCTACAGGCAGGGGTGCTAACTATGGCTACACCTTC.

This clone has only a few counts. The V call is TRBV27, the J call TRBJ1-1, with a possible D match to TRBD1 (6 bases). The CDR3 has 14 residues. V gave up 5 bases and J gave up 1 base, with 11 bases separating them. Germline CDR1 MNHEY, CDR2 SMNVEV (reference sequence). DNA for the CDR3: TGTGCCAGCAGTCACGGGACACCGAACACTGAAGCTTTCTTT. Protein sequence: CASSHGTPNTEAFF.

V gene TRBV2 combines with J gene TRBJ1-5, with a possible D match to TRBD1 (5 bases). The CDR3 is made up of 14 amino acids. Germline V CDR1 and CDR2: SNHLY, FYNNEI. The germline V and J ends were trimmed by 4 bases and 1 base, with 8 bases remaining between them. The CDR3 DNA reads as TGTGCCAGCAGTGGGGAGGGGAGCAATCAGCCCCAGCATTTT. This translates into CASSGEGSNQPQHF.

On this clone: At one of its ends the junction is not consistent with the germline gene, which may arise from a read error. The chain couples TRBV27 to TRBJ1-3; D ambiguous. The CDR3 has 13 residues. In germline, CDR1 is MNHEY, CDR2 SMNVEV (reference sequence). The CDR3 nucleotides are TGTGCCAGCACCGCCCTAGGTGGAGACACCATATATTTT. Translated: CASTALGGDTIYF.

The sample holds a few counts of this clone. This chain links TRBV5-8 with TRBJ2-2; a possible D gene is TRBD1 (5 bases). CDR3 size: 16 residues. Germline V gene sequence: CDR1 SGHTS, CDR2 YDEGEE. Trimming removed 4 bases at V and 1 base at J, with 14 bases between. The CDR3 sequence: CASSLRTPLNTGELFF. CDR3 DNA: TGTGCCAGCAGCCTGAGGACACCTTTGAACACCGGGGAGCTGTTTTTT. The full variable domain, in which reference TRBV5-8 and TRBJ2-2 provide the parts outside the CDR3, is EAGVTQSPTHLIKTRGQQATLRCSPISGHTSVYWYQQALGLGLQFLLWYDEGEERNRGNFPPRFSGRQFPNYSSELNVNALELEDSALYLCASSLRTPLNTGELFFGEGSRLTVL.

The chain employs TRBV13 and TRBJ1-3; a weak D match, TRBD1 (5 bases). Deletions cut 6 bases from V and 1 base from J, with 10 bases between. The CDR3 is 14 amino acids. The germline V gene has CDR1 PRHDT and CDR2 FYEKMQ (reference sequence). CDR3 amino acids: CASRPGGSGNTIYF. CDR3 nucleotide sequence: TGTGCCAGCAGGCCCGGGGGGTCTGGAAACACCATATATTTT.

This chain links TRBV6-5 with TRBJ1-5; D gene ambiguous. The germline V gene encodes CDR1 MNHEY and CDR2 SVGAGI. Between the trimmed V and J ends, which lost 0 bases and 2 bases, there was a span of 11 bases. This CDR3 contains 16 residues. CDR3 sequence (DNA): TGTGCCAGCAGTTACTCGAGAGGGCAAGGCAATCAGCCCCAGCATTTT. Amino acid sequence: CASSYSRGQGNQPQHF.

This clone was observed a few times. CDR3 nucleotide sequence: TGTGCCAGCAGCTTTCGCGGGGGCACAGATACGCAGTATTTT. This codes for CASSFRGGTDTQYF. J is TRBJ2-3 and V is TRBV5-4, with a tentative D call TRBD2 (6 bases). CDR1 is SGHNT and CDR2 is YYREEE in the germline V gene (reference sequence). The CDR3 is 14 residues long. V was clipped by 2 bases and J by 1 base, with 8 bases between them.

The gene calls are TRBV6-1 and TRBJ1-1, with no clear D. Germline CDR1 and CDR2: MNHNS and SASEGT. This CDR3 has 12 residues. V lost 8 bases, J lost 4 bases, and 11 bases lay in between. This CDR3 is CASRAEGTEAFF. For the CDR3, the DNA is TGTGCCAGCCGGGCAGAGGGCACTGAAGCTTTCTTT.

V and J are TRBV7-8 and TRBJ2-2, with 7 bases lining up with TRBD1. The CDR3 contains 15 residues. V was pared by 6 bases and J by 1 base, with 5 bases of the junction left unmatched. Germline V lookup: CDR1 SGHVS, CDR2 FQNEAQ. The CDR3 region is CASSGTAMNTGELFF. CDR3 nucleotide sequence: TGTGCCAGCAGTGGGACAGCGATGAACACCGGGGAGCTGTTTTTT.

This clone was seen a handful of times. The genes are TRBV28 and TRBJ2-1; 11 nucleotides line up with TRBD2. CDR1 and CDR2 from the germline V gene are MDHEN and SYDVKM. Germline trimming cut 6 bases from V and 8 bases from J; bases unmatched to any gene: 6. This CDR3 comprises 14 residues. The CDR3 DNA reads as TGTGCCAGCAGCTTAGCGGGAGGGCCCTATGAGCAGTTCTTC. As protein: CASSLAGGPYEQFF.

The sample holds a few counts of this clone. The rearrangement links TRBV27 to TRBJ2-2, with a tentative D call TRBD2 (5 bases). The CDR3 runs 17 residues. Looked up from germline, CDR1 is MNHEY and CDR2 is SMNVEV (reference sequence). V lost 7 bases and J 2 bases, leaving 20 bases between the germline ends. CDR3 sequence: CASMISSPGSNTGELFF. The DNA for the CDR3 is TGTGCCAGCATGATATCTTCGCCGGGGAGTAACACCGGGGAGCTGTTTTTT.

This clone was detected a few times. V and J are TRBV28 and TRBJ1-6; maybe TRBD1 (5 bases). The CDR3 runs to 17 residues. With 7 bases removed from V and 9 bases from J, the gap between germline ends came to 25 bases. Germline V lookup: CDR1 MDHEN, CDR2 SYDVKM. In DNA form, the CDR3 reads TGTGCCAGCACCAATGTTAGGGAGTGGGGGGAAAGTTCACCCCTCCACTTT. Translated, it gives CASTNVREWGESSPLHF.

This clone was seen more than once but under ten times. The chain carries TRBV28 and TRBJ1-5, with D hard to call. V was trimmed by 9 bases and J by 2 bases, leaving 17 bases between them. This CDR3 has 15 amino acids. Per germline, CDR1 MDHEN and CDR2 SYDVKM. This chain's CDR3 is CASTSGGSGNQPQHF. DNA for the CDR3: TGTGCCAGTACCTCGGGAGGGAGTGGCAATCAGCCCCAGCATTTT.

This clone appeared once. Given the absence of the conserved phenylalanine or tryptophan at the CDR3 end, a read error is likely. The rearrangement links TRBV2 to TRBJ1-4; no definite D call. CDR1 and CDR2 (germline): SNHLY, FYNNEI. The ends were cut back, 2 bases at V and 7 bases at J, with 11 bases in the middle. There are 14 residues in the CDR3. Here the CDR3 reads CASSEKGVSEKLFV. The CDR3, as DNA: TGTGCCAGCAGTGAAAAGGGAGTGAGTGAAAAACTGTTTGTT.

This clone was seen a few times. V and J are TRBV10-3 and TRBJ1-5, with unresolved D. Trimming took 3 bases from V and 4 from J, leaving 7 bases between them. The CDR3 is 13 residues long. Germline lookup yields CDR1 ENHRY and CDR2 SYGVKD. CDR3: CAISEIVNQPQHF. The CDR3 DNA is TGTGCCATCAGTGAAATAGTGAATCAGCCCCAGCATTTT.

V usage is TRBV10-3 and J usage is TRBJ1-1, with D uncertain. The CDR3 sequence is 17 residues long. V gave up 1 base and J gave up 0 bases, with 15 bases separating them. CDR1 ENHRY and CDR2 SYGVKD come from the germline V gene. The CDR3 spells CAISELSSYIMNTEAFF. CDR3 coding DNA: TGTGCCATCAGTGAGTTATCCTCGTATATTATGAACACTGAAGCTTTCTTT.

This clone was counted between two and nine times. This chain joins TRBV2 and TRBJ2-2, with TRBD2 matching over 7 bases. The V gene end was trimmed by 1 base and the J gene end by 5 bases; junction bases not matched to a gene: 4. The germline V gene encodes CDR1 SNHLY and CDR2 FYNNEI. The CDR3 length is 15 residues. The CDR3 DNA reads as TGTGCCAGCAGTGAAGTCGGACTAGGAACCGGGGAGCTGTTTTTT. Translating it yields CASSEVGLGTGELFF.

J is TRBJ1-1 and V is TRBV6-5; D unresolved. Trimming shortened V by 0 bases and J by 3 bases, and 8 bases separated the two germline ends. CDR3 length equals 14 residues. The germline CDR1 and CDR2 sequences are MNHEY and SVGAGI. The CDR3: CASSYSGADTEAFF. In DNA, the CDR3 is TGTGCCAGCAGTTACTCAGGCGCGGACACTGAAGCTTTCTTT.

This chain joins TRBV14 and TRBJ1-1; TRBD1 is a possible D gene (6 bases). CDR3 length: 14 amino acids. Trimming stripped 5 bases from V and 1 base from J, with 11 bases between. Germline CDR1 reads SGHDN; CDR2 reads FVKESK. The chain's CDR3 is CASSVRGRNTEAFF. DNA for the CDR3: TGTGCCAGCAGCGTAAGGGGGAGGAACACTGAAGCTTTCTTT. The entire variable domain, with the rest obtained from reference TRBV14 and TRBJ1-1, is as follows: EAGVTQFPSHSVIEKGQTVTLRCDPISGHDNLYWYRRVMGKEIKFLLHFVKESKQDESGMPNNRFLAERTGGTYSTLKVQPAELEDSGVYFCASSVRGRNTEAFFGQGTRLTVV.

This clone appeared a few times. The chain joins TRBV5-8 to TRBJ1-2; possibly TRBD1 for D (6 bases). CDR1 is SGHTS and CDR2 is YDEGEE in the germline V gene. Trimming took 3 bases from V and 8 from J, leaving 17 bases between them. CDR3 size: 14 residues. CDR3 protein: CASSSRGKGDGYTF. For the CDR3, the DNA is TGTGCCAGCAGCTCCAGGGGTAAAGGTGACGGCTACACCTTC. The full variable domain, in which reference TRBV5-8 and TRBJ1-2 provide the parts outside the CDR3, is EAGVTQSPTHLIKTRGQQATLRCSPISGHTSVYWYQQALGLGLQFLLWYDEGEERNRGNFPPRFSGRQFPNYSSELNVNALELEDSALYLCASSSRGKGDGYTFGSGTRLTVV.